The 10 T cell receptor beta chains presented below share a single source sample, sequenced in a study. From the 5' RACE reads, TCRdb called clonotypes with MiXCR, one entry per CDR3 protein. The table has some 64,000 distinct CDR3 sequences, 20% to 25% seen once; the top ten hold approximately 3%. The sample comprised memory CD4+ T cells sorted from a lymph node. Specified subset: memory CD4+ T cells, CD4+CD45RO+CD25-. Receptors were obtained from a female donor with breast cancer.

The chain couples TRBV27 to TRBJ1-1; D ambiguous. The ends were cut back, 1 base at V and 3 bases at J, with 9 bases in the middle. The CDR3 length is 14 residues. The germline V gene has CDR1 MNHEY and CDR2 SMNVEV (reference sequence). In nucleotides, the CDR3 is TGTGCCAGCAGTTTATGCAGAACATACACTGAAGCTTTCTTT. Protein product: CASSLCRTYTEAFF.

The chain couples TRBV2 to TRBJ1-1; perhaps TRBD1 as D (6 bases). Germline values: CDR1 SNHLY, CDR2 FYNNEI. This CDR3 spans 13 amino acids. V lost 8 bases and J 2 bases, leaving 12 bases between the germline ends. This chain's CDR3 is CASDSQGNTEAFF. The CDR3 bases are TGTGCCAGCGACTCACAGGGTAACACTGAAGCTTTCTTT.

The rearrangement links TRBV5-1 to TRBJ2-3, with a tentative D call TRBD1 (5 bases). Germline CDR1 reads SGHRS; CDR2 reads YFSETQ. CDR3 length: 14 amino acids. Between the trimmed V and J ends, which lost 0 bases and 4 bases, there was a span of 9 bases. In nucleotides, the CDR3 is TGCGCCAGCAGCTTGGACAACAGGCCAGATACGCAGTATTTT. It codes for CASSLDNRPDTQYF.

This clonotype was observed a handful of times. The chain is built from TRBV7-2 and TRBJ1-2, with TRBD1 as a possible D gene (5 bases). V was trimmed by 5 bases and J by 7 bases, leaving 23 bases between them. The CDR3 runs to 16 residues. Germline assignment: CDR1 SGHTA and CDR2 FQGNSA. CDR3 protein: CASSPSSGTLNGGYTF. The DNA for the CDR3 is TGTGCCAGCAGCCCCTCCTCCGGGACCTTAAACGGTGGCTACACCTTC.

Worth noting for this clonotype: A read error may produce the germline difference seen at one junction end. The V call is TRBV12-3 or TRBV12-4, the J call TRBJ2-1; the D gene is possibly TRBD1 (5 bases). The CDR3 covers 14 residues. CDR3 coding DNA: TGTGCCAGCAGTTTCGTGACAGCTTACAATGTGCAGTTCTTC. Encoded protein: CASSFVTAYNVQFF.

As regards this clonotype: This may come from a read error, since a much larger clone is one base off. DNA for the CDR3: TGCAGCGTCGTATCAGGGGAGTGGCTGGCCGGGGAGCTGTTTTTT. This translates into CSVVSGEWLAGELFF. The genes are TRBV29-1 and TRBJ2-2; D may be TRBD1 (6 bases). Germline CDR1 is SQVTM and CDR2 is ANQGSEA. The ends were cut back, 6 bases at V and 6 bases at J, with 20 bases in the middle. This CDR3 comprises 15 residues.

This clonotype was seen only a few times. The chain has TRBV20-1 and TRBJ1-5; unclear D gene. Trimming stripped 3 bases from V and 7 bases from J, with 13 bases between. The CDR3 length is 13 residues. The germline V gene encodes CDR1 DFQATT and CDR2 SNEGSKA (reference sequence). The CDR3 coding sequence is TGCAGTGCTAGTAATTCCGTGAGGCAGCCCCAGCATTTT. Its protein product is CSASNSVRQPQHF.

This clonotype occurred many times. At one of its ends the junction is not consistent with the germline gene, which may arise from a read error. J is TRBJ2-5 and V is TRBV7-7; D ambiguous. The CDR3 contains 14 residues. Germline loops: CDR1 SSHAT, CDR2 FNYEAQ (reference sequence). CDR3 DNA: TGTGCTAGCAGCTTATCCAAACAAGATGAGACCCAGTACTTC. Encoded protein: CASSLSKQDETQYF.

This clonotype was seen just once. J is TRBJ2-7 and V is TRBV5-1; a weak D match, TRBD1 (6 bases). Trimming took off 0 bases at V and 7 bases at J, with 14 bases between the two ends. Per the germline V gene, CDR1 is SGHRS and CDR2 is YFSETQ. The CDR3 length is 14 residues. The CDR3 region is CASSLGSYREEQYF. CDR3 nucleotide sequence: TGCGCCAGCAGCTTGGGAAGTTACAGGGAAGAGCAGTACTTC.

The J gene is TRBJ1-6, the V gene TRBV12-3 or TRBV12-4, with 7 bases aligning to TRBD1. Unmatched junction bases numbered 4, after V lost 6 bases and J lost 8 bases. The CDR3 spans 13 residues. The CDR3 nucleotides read TGTGCCAGCAGGACAGGGAATGATTCACCCCTCCACTTT. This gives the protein CASRTGNDSPLHF.